A single sample is the source of the 5 T cell receptor beta chains below, sequenced in a study of Tregs in tolerant kidney transplant recipients. Mixed chimerism was transient after nonmyeloablative marrow transplants from related graft donors. Clones were sequenced by immunoSEQ multiplex PCR, and TCRdb holds only the in-frame ones, with some missing. The sample table sets out roughly 14,000 clones. The sample was CD8+ T cells from blood (PBMCs), taken 6 months after the transplant. The receptors derive from a human patient who received a combined kidney and bone marrow transplant. Some T cells here may be from the graft donor.

Of note for this clone: The read falls 3 residues short of the CDR3 end, and the missing part is taken from the germline J gene. This sequence joins TRBV15 and TRBJ1-2; maybe TRBD1 (5 bases). Per the germline V gene, CDR1 is LNHNV and CDR2 is YYDKDF (reference sequence). The ends were cut back, 5 bases at V and 1 base at J, with 11 bases in the middle. The CDR3 spans 14 residues. The CDR3 sequence is CATSGTDNNYGYTF. The DNA read from the CDR3 is TGTGCCACCAGCGGAACGGACAATAACTATGGC.

To note about this clone: The read ends 3 residues shy of where the CDR3 ends; the end is completed using the germline J gene. V is TRBV5-4 and J is TRBJ2-3, with D possibly matching TRBD1 (5 bases). The CDR3 is made up of 15 amino acids. V lost 0 bases and J lost 0, with 8 bases in between. The germline gives CDR1 SGHNT, CDR2 YYREEE (reference sequence). The CDR3 sequence is CASSLGGASTDTQYF. The sequenced part of the CDR3 DNA is TGTGCCAGCAGCTTGGGTGGGGCTAGCACAGATACG.

On this clone: Read sequence stops 3 residues before the CDR3 end, and the germline J gene provides the missing end. The J gene is TRBJ2-3, the V gene TRBV29-1; 7 bases map to TRBD2. Trimming removed 1 base from V and 6 bases from J; junction bases left unmatched: 4. From germline, CDR1 is SQVTM and CDR2 ANQGSEA. This CDR3 is 13 amino acids long. The CDR3 region is CSVEAPGGDTQYF. The sequenced part of the CDR3 DNA is TGCAGCGTTGAAGCCCCCGGGGGGGATACG.

In regard to this clone: The read is 3 residues too short to cover the CDR3 end, so that end is filled in from the germline J gene. The chain recombines TRBV29-1 with TRBJ2-3, with 7 bases lining up with TRBD2. This CDR3 comprises 13 residues. Germline trimming cut 6 bases from V and 2 bases from J; bases unmatched to any gene: 5. CDR1 SQVTM and CDR2 ANQGSEA come from the germline V gene. CDR3 bases read: TGCAGCGTGTCGGGGGGTTCCACAGATACG. It yields the protein CSVSGGSTDT. The whole CDR3 sequence is CSVSGGSTDTQYF.

Turning to this clone: The read is 3 residues too short to cover the CDR3 end, so that end is filled in from the germline J gene. The chain links TRBV5-1 to TRBJ2-7, with 7 nucleotides matching TRBD1. V shed 3 bases and J 3 bases; nucleotides not matched to a gene: 3. This CDR3 has 13 amino acids. Per the germline V gene, CDR1 is SGHRS and CDR2 is YFSETQ. The part of the CDR3 DNA that was read is TGCGCCAGCAGCTGGACAGGAGTCTACGAG. Its protein product is CASSWTGVYE. From start to end, the CDR3 is CASSWTGVYEQYF.